This TCR beta chain was obtained from a study of post-analysis software for immune sequencing data (dated by TCRdb to about 2015). General notes on the study: Recorded disease courses included relapsing-remitting, secondary progressive and progressive-relapsing multiple sclerosis, with some patients lacking subtype annotation. The patient repertoires were set against approximately 10 previously published healthy control repertoires from donors whose ages ranged from about 6 to 26 years. A subset of samples was prepared in parallel using single-end sample barcoding, then pooled and co-amplified after Illumina adapter ligation. What the research found in general, with its limitations: The control group was slightly older than the multiple sclerosis patient group. Patients showed significantly higher frequencies than controls for about five TRBV segments, among them TRBV5-6, TRBV5-1 and TRBV20-1. Direct clustering with F measure revealed strong co-clustering of samples prepared in the same batch, which led to a batch-effect correction. Normalized Chao1 diversity was significantly lower in multiple sclerosis patients than controls, suggesting substantial peripheral T-cell clonal expansion.

Sequences DFQATT (CDR1) and SNEGSKA (CDR2) are obtained from the germline V gene (reference sequence). Inclusive of the bounding cysteine and phenylalanine, the CDR3 is 14 residues long. Here the CDR3 DNA is all that survives: 42 bases in frame from base 1. Trimming takes 5 bases from V and 6 bases from J, and the germline ends sit 19 bases apart. TCR beta repertoires were profiled from peripheral blood of approximately 13 young patients with multiple sclerosis to demonstrate the VDJtools post-analysis software. The multiple sclerosis patients were children and adolescents ranging in age from roughly 6 to 15 years. On this clonotype: Its antigen specificity is not known. No much larger clone is present one base from it, and per-base qualities are unavailable.

The method behind the library was PCR. The run used an Illumina HiSeq 2500. Unique molecular identifiers were incorporated into TCR beta cDNA libraries to reduce PCR and sequencing biases. Every 1 to 10 million input T cells yielded some 500,000 cDNA molecules, meaning each molecule approximated one T cell. The same protocol used for the earlier healthy control dataset was applied to prepare and sequence the patient libraries. Samples belonging to the same batch were prepared together, multiplexed and sequenced on a shared HiSeq lane. The authors processed their data as follows. MIGEC handled the raw barcoded reads, throwing out single-read molecular identifier groups before consensus assembly and CDR3 extraction. VDJtools was used for post-analysis of the clonotype tables, and diversity was normalized by down-sampling every dataset to the size of the smallest sample. To correct batch-related cross-sample contamination, repertoire overlap clustering matched CDR3 amino acid sequences but not nucleotide sequences. TCRdb handled the public reads itself, with Q25 trimming in fastp and clone calling in MiXCR, and kept productive beta chains. When rows share a CDR3 protein, they turn into one entry using the most common DNA and genes. Clone size and V and J calls follow TCRdb, not the original study. This sample holds about 500,000 distinct CDR3 sequences; 40% to 55% were observed only once. The ten biggest clones cover 9.5% to 13% of the sample.

This receptor chain uses TRBV20-1 and TRBJ1-1, with TRBD1 tentatively as D gene (6 bases match). The sequence derives from a girl aged 10 to 17 with multiple sclerosis. Sequences were obtained from blood. Here is the DNA: TGCAGTGCTTGCCCCAGGGGCTTCTGCCCTGAAGCTTTCTTT. The translation is CSACPRGFCPEAFF.